This TCR beta chain stems from a study of blood T cell repertoires in COVID-19. In the study overall: Samples of COVID-19 (acute and convalescent) were obtained from the United States, Italy and Spain. Sources were T cells, B-cell-depleted T cells, or PBMCs; the material itself was cDNA or gDNA.

Generated by immunoSEQ multiplex PCR, the TCRdb table keeps only in-frame clones and is missing some. This sample carries some 300,000 clones, 65% to 90% of them seen once, and the ten largest clones take about an eighth. The germline V gene has CDR1 LNHDA and CDR2 SQIVND (reference sequence). The CDR3 is made up of 13 amino acids. J gave up 6 bases and V 6 bases, and 3 bases lay outside the gene matches. Enrolled during active infection, Seattle patients were then followed longitudinally. Sequences were obtained from peripheral blood. The chain recombines TRBV19 with TRBJ2-2; 8 bases map to TRBD2. This clonotype was obtained from an older woman with COVID-19, enrolled during active disease. DNA for the CDR3: TGTGCCAGTAGACCCGGGGGGGCCGGGGAGCTGTTTTTT. It codes for CASRPGGAGELFF. The full variable domain, with the rest looked up from reference TRBV19 and TRBJ2-2, is DGGITQSPKYLFRKEGQNVTLSCEQNLNHDAMYWYRQDPGQGLRLIYYSQIVNDFQKGDIAEGYSVSREKKESFPLTVTSAQKNPTAFYLCASRPGGAGELFFGEGSRLTVL.